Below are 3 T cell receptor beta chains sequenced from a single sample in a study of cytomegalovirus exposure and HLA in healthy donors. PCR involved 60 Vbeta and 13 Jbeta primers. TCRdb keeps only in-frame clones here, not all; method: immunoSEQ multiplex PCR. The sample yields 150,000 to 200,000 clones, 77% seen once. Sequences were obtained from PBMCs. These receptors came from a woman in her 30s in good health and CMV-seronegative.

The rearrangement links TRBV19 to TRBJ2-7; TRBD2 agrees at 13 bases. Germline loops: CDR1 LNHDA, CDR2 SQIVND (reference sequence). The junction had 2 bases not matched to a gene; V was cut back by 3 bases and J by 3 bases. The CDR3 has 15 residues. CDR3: CASSIRLAGGYEQYF. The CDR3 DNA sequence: TGTGCCAGTAGTATCAGACTAGCGGGGGGCTACGAGCAGTACTTC. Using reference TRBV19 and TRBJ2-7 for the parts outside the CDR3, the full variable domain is DGGITQSPKYLFRKEGQNVTLSCEQNLNHDAMYWYRQDPGQGLRLIYYSQIVNDFQKGDIAEGYSVSREKKESFPLTVTSAQKNPTAFYLCASSIRLAGGYEQYFGPGTRLTVT.

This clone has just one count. The CDR3 DNA is TGTGCCAGCAGCTTCAATCTCCGGGGGTCCTCCTACGAGCAGTACTTC. Protein product: CASSFNLRGSSYEQYF. The chain joins TRBV5-8 to TRBJ2-7, with a weak D call TRBD2 (6 bases). V gave up 2 bases and J gave up 0 bases, with 15 bases separating them. The CDR3 runs 16 residues. The germline V gene has CDR1 SGHTS and CDR2 YDEGEE.

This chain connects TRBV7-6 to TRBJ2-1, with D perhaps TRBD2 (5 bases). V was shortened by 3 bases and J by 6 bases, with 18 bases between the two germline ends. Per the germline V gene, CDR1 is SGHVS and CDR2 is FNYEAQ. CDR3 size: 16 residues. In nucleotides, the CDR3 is TGTGCCAGCAGCTTTGGTTGGGAGCCGGTTTCCAATGAGCAGTTCTTC. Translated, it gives CASSFGWEPVSNEQFF.